This entry lists 28 T cell receptor beta chains sequenced from one sample in a study of radiation and T cells in renal cell carcinoma. Indicated time point: blood 2 weeks post-SBRT. Indicated treatment: 15 Gy SBRT to primary tumor, nephrectomy 4 weeks later. Produced via immunoSEQ multiplex PCR; TCRdb's table is partial and in-frame only. The table shows tens of thousands of clones, with approximately 80% occurring only once. Sequences were derived from blood, sampled from a patient whose treatment included radiotherapy and nephrectomy. Receptors were obtained from a woman aged 70 to 79 with renal cell carcinoma.

CDR3 amino acids: CASSRASRANSYEQYF. DNA for the CDR3: TGTGCCAGCTCACGGGCCTCGAGAGCTAACTCCTACGAGCAGTACTTC. The chain combines TRBV18 with TRBJ2-7; the D is unclear. There are 16 residues in the CDR3. The germline gives CDR1 KGHSH, CDR2 LQKENI. The V end lost 4 bases, the J end lost 0 bases, and 16 bases lay between the germline ends.

At least ten counts were recorded for this clone. V is TRBV27 and J is TRBJ2-7; D is uncertain. Trimming removed 8 bases at V and 6 bases at J, with 20 bases between. The CDR3 consists of 14 residues. Germline V CDR1 and CDR2: MNHEY, SMNVEV (reference sequence). The CDR3 loop reads CASGWGGRLSEQYF. DNA for the CDR3: TGTGCCAGCGGGTGGGGTGGGCGGTTAAGCGAGCAGTACTTC.

This clone was observed at least ten times. The rearrangement links TRBV9 to TRBJ1-3, with a weak D call TRBD1 (5 bases). V lost 2 bases and J 0 bases, leaving 9 bases between the germline ends. The CDR3 totals 15 residues. Germline V gene sequence: CDR1 SGDLS, CDR2 YYNGEE. The CDR3 here is CASSVTDISGNTIYF. CDR3 nucleotide sequence: TGTGCCAGCAGCGTCACGGACATCTCTGGAAACACCATATATTTT.

The chain employs TRBV10-3 and TRBJ2-7; 10 nucleotides line up with TRBD2. V lost 0 bases to trimming and J lost 4 bases; unmatched junction nucleotides: 6. This CDR3 has 16 residues. CDR1 is ENHRY, CDR2 SYGVKD, per germline. The CDR3: CAISESSSTSGYEQYF. DNA of the CDR3: TGTGCCATCAGTGAGTCGAGTTCGACTAGCGGGTACGAGCAGTACTTC.

The chain couples TRBV7-9 to TRBJ2-1, with 14 bases identical to TRBD2. In germline, CDR1 is SEHNR, CDR2 FQNEAQ (reference sequence). The V segment lost 1 base and the J segment 4 bases; nucleotides outside the gene matches: 6. CDR3 length: 18 residues. Here the CDR3 reads CASSLGRTSGGQYNEQFF. CDR3 DNA sequence: TGTGCCAGCAGCTTAGGGAGGACTAGCGGGGGGCAGTACAATGAGCAGTTCTTC.

This clone was seen a few times. The chain joins TRBV4-2 to TRBJ2-5; 14 bases line up with TRBD2. This CDR3 is 18 amino acids long. The germline gives CDR1 LGHNA, CDR2 YNFKEQ. V lost 5 bases and J lost 1; bases outside the gene matches: 9. The CDR3 DNA follows: TGTGCCAGCAGCACCCGACTAGCGGGGGGGACCCTCCAAGAGACCCAGTACTTC. Amino acids: CASSTRLAGGTLQETQYF.

CDR3 coding DNA: TGTGCCAGTACGCCTGGACCTCGAAGCAATCAGCCCCAGCATTTT. It yields the protein CASTPGPRSNQPQHF. The rearrangement links TRBV19 to TRBJ1-5; D not resolved. This CDR3 contains 15 residues. CDR1 LNHDA and CDR2 SQIVND come from the germline V gene (reference sequence). Trimming took off 7 bases at V and 1 base at J, with 14 bases between the two ends. The full variable domain, in which reference TRBV19 and TRBJ1-5 provide the parts outside the CDR3, is DGGITQSPKYLFRKEGQNVTLSCEQNLNHDAMYWYRQDPGQGLRLIYYSQIVNDFQKGDIAEGYSVSREKKESFPLTVTSAQKNPTAFYLCASTPGPRSNQPQHFGDGTRLSIL.

This chain's CDR3 is CTSSQDRPLCAPGANVLTF. CDR3 bases: TGCACCAGCAGCCAAGATAGGCCGCTATGCGCCCCTGGGGCCAACGTCCTGACTTTC. The V and J genes are TRBV1 and TRBJ2-6. TRBV1 is a pseudogene segment. The CDR3 consists of 19 residues.

This clone was observed a few times. The chain carries TRBV13 and TRBJ2-2, with 14 bases identical to TRBD2. Germline trimming cut 1 base from V and 6 bases from J; bases unmatched to any gene: 7. This CDR3 comprises 18 residues. Germline assignment: CDR1 PRHDT and CDR2 FYEKMQ (reference sequence). The DNA of the CDR3 is TGTGCCAGCAGCTTAGACCCGGGACTAGCGGGAGAGGCCGGGGAGCTGTTTTTT. Protein: CASSLDPGLAGEAGELFF.

This clone was detected only a few times. The chain uses TRBV2 and TRBJ1-1, with D possibly matching TRBD1 (5 bases). V dropped 10 bases and J dropped 1 base, with 13 bases sitting between them. Germline lookup yields CDR1 SNHLY and CDR2 FYNNEI. The CDR3 extends over 13 amino acids. The CDR3 DNA follows: TGTGCCACAAACGACGGGACGAACACTGAAGCTTTCTTT. Protein: CATNDGTNTEAFF.

The chain combines TRBV7-3 with TRBJ2-7; D possibly corresponds to TRBD1 (6 bases). Germline assignment: CDR1 SGHTA and CDR2 FQGTGA. V was trimmed by 2 bases and J by 2 bases, leaving 7 bases between them. The CDR3 loop spans 13 amino acids. The CDR3 reads CASSLGTTYEQYF. In nucleotides, the CDR3 is TGTGCCAGCAGCTTAGGGACAACCTACGAGCAGTACTTC.

The chain employs TRBV9 and TRBJ1-1; D gene uncertain. This CDR3 region has 14 residues. CDR1 is SGDLS, CDR2 YYNGEE, per germline. V gave up 4 bases and J gave up 0 bases, with 10 bases separating them. CDR3: CASSSTLMNTEAFF. CDR3 coding DNA: TGTGCCAGCAGCTCGACCTTAATGAACACTGAAGCTTTCTTT.

CDR3: CASSPPLGELFF. The CDR3 bases are TGTGCCAGCAGCCCGCCACTCGGGGAGCTGTTTTTT. This chain uses TRBV11-3 with TRBJ2-2; D is unclear. The CDR3 runs to 12 residues. Germline V lookup: CDR1 SGHNT, CDR2 YENEEA. The V end lost 5 bases, the J end lost 7 bases, and 8 bases lay between the germline ends.

This clone was seen just once. This chain links TRBV4-1 with TRBJ2-7, with D possibly being TRBD1 (6 bases). There are 14 residues in the CDR3. CDR1 is MGHRA and CDR2 is YSYEKL in the germline V gene. Trimming took 4 bases from V and 5 from J, leaving 15 bases between them. DNA for the CDR3: TGCGCCAGCAGCCCGCAGGGGTATCCCGACGAGCAGTACTTC. This codes for CASSPQGYPDEQYF.

The rearrangement uses TRBV7-9 and TRBJ1-2, with no clear D. V lost 5 bases and J lost 6, with 10 bases in between. Germline CDR1 SEHNR, CDR2 FQNEAQ (reference sequence). This CDR3 has 12 residues. In DNA, the CDR3 is TGTGCCAGCAGCCATAAGCGGGATGGCTACACCTTC. Its protein product is CASSHKRDGYTF.

The chain has TRBV7-8 and TRBJ2-1; D gene ambiguous. This CDR3 contains 12 residues. In germline, CDR1 is SGHVS, CDR2 FQNEAQ. The V end lost 5 bases, the J end lost 8 bases, and 10 bases lay between the germline ends. The CDR3 protein is CASSPNIDEQFF. CDR3 in DNA: TGTGCCAGCAGCCCGAATATAGATGAGCAGTTCTTC.

The chain recombines TRBV11-3 with TRBJ2-3; D gene unclear. The CDR3 has 13 residues. The V and J ends lost 5 bases and 10 bases respectively, with 16 bases between them. Looked up from germline, CDR1 is SGHNT and CDR2 is YENEEA. CDR3 loop: CASSPRGPSPQYF. The CDR3 nucleotides read TGTGCCAGCAGCCCCCGAGGTCCCAGTCCGCAGTATTTT. The full variable domain, with the rest looked up from reference TRBV11-3 and TRBJ2-3, is EAGVVQSPRYKIIEKKQPVAFWCNPISGHNTLYWYLQNLGQGPELLIRYENEEAVDDSQLPKDRFSAERLKGVDSTLKIQPAELGDSAVYLCASSPRGPSPQYFGPGTRLTVL.

The rearrangement links TRBV9 to TRBJ2-6, with D hard to call. In germline, CDR1 is SGDLS, CDR2 YYNGEE. The CDR3 extends over 18 amino acids. Trimming took 4 bases from V and 0 from J, leaving 17 bases between them. CDR3 coding DNA: TGTGCCAGCAGCCCACGACAAACACAGAGCTCTGGGGCCAACGTCCTGACTTTC. Translation gives CASSPRQTQSSGANVLTF.

This chain uses TRBV7-9 with TRBJ1-1; D is ambiguous. Trimming shortened V by 1 base and J by 8 bases, and 8 bases separated the two germline ends. The V gene's germline CDR1 is SEHNR and CDR2 FQNEAQ (reference sequence). The CDR3 runs 12 residues. The CDR3 DNA is TGTGCCAGCAGCTTAGGTGCGCGGGAAGCTTTCTTT. It specifies CASSLGAREAFF.

The chain is built from TRBV6-5 and TRBJ2-7; 9 nucleotides match TRBD1. The CDR3 spans 14 residues. The V and J ends lost 6 bases and 3 bases, in that order; junction bases with no gene match: 6. Germline V gene lookup returns CDR1 MNHEY and CDR2 SVGAGI. This chain's CDR3 is CASSPGTGSYEQYF. CDR3 DNA sequence: TGTGCCAGCAGCCCCGGGACAGGGAGCTACGAGCAGTACTTC.

This clone was seen at least ten times. The chain couples TRBV12-5 to TRBJ2-5, with D tentatively TRBD1 (5 bases). The germline V and J ends were trimmed by 7 bases and 2 bases, with 17 bases remaining between them. The CDR3 sequence is 15 residues long. Germline-derived CDR1 and CDR2 are LGHNT and FRNRAP. CDR3 coding DNA: TGTGCTAGTGCCCTCCCGTGGGGCAGACAAGAGACCCAGTACTTC. It codes for CASALPWGRQETQYF.

This chain uses TRBV30 with TRBJ2-4; D assignment may be TRBD1 or TRBD2 (5 bases each). There are 13 residues in the CDR3. Per germline, CDR1 GTSNPN and CDR2 SVGIG (reference sequence). V lost 3 bases, J lost 2 bases, and 8 bases lay in between. The CDR3 region is CAWSGTPKNIQYF. The CDR3 nucleotides are TGTGCCTGGAGCGGGACCCCCAAAAACATTCAGTACTTC.

This chain links TRBV19 with TRBJ1-1; D is undetermined. Germline V gene lookup returns CDR1 LNHDA and CDR2 SQIVND (reference sequence). This CDR3 contains 12 residues. Trimming stripped 5 bases from V and 7 bases from J, with 11 bases between. As DNA, the CDR3 is TGTGCCAGTAGTCCCCGGAGAGATGAAGCTTTCTTT. Encoded protein: CASSPRRDEAFF.

This rearrangement joins TRBV27 to TRBJ2-1, with 12 nucleotides matching TRBD2. The CDR3 has 16 amino acids. Germline V gene lookup returns CDR1 MNHEY and CDR2 SMNVEV (reference sequence). J gave up 5 bases and V 2 bases, and 4 bases lay outside the gene matches. CDR3 nucleotides: TGTGCCAGCAGTTTACTAGCGGGGGGGGTGGACAATGAGCAGTTCTTC. It specifies CASSLLAGGVDNEQFF.

The chain recombines TRBV30 with TRBJ1-2; tentatively, D is TRBD1 (5 bases). Between the trimmed V and J ends, which lost 6 bases and 4 bases, there was a span of 15 bases. The germline V gene has CDR1 GTSNPN and CDR2 SVGIG (reference sequence). This CDR3 is 13 amino acids long. The CDR3 nucleotides are TGTGCCTGTCCCGGTGGGGGGGGCTATGGCTACACCTTC. Its protein product is CACPGGGGYGYTF.

CDR3 amino acids: CASSTLQGAGNTIYF. CDR3 coding DNA: TGTGCCAGCAGCACTTTACAGGGAGCCGGAAACACCATATATTTT. V and J are TRBV5-6 and TRBJ1-3; possible D gene TRBD1, 6 bases. Trimming took off 4 bases at V and 4 bases at J, with 15 bases between the two ends. This CDR3 is built from 15 residues. Germline V lookup: CDR1 SGHDT, CDR2 YYEEEE.

The chain combines TRBV19 with TRBJ2-2, with no clear D. Trimming left V 11 bases short and J 6 bases short, with 16 bases between. Germline V CDR1 and CDR2: LNHDA, SQIVND (reference sequence). The CDR3 has 13 residues. CDR3 region: CACNHRRPGELFF. The CDR3 bases are TGTGCCTGCAATCACCGACGCCCCGGGGAGCTGTTTTTT.

The V gene is TRBV2, the J gene TRBJ1-4; 7 positions match TRBD1. The CDR3 length is 14 residues. V dropped 8 bases and J dropped 0; count of bases not matched to a gene: 3. Germline V lookup: CDR1 SNHLY, CDR2 FYNNEI. The CDR3 sequence is CASLGTATNEKLFF. Here the CDR3 DNA reads TGTGCCAGCCTAGGGACAGCAACTAATGAAAAACTGTTTTTT.